This section outlines one T cell receptor (beta chain) sequence together with its context. These data are taken from a study of blood T cell repertoires in COVID-19. Profiling relied on immunoSEQ multiplex PCR, and the TCRdb table lists in-frame clones only, not all of them. The data contain around 430,000 clones, approximately 87% of them singletons. This CDR3 is 15 amino acids long. V shed 5 bases and J shed 4 bases, with 17 bases lying between them. Germline CDR1 MNHEY, CDR2 SMNVEV (reference sequence). Sequenced material: PBMCs or T cells enriched from blood (not recorded which). The TCR comes from a woman between 45 and 65 years old who had recovered from COVID-19. The chain joins TRBV27 to TRBJ1-2, with D maybe TRBD1 (5 bases). This chain's CDR3 is CASSATDRVGYGYTF. The CDR3 DNA follows: TGTGCCAGCAGTGCGACAGACCGGGTTGGCTATGGCTACACCTTC.